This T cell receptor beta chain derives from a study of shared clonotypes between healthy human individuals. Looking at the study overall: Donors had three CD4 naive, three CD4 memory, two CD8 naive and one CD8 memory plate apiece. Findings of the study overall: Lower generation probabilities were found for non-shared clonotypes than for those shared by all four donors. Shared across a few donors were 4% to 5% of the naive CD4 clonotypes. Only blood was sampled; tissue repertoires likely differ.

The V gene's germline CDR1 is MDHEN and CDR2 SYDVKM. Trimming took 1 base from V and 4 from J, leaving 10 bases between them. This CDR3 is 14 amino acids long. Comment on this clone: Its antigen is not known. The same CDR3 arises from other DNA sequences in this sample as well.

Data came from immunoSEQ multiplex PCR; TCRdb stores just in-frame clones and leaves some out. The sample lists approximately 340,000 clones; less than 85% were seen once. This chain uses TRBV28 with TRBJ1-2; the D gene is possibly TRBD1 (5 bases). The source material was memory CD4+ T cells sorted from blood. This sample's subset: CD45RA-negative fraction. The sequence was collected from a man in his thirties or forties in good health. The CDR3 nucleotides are TGTGCCAGCAGTTTATCCGGGACCATCTATGGCTACACCTTC. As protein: CASSLSGTIYGYTF.